The 24 T cell receptor beta chains reported below all come from one sample, sequenced in a study of blood T cell repertoires in COVID-19. Assay: immunoSEQ multiplex PCR; the TCRdb copy retains only in-frame clones and omits some. Among about 34,000 clones listed, about 75% were seen once. Source material: peripheral blood. These receptors all come from an elderly man with active or convalescent COVID-19.

The J gene is TRBJ2-2, the V gene TRBV19, with TRBD2 matching over 12 bases. The CDR3 is 15 residues long. Germline CDR1 LNHDA, CDR2 SQIVND (reference sequence). The V and J ends lost 9 bases and 6 bases, in that order; junction bases with no gene match: 8. This chain's CDR3 is CASQTSGSWAGELFF. Here the CDR3 DNA reads TGTGCCAGCCAGACTAGCGGGAGTTGGGCCGGGGAGCTGTTTTTT.

The CDR3 DNA reads as TGTGCCAGCTCACCACCGGAGCGGGAGGTCGTCGGGGAGCTGTTTTTT. Residues: CASSPPEREVVGELFF. The V gene is TRBV18, the J gene TRBJ2-2; 9 nucleotides agree with TRBD2. The CDR3 runs to 16 residues. With 0 bases clipped from V and 7 bases from J, the junction kept 6 bases outside the gene matches. Germline CDR1 KGHSH, CDR2 LQKENI.

CDR3 sequence: CASSLDSYQPQHF. In DNA form, the CDR3 reads TGTGCCAGCAGTTTGGACAGTTATCAGCCCCAGCATTTT. V gene TRBV12-3 or TRBV12-4 combines with J gene TRBJ1-5, with a weak D call TRBD1 (6 bases). Trimming cost V 3 bases and J 5 bases, with 8 bases left between them. This CDR3 contains 13 residues.

The chain combines TRBV18 with TRBJ1-4; weak D call: TRBD1 (6 bases). V was shortened by 3 bases and J by 3 bases, with 14 bases between the two germline ends. In germline, CDR1 is KGHSH, CDR2 LQKENI. CDR3 length equals 16 residues. CDR3 residues: CASSPLVDSPNEKLFF. The DNA for the CDR3 is TGTGCCAGCTCACCCCTCGTGGACAGCCCTAATGAAAAACTGTTTTTT.

J is TRBJ2-1 and V is TRBV7-9; no reliable D call. The V end lost 1 base, the J end lost 6 bases, and 19 bases lay between the germline ends. The CDR3 extends over 17 amino acids. Germline assignment: CDR1 SEHNR and CDR2 FQNEAQ (reference sequence). CDR3 sequence: CASSLGSSYNYINEQFF. CDR3 DNA: TGTGCCAGCAGCTTAGGATCTAGTTATAATTATATCAATGAGCAGTTCTTC.

The chain carries TRBV10-3 and TRBJ2-5, with 8 bases that match TRBD1. CDR1 and CDR2 (germline): ENHRY, SYGVKD. The ends lost 6 bases at V and 4 bases at J; junction bases unmatched: 4. CDR3 size: 13 residues. This CDR3 is CAIREGQGETQYF. The DNA for the CDR3 is TGTGCCATCAGGGAAGGACAGGGAGAGACCCAGTACTTC.

The V and J genes are TRBV18 and TRBJ2-1; 9 nucleotides align to TRBD2. The CDR3 has 16 residues. CDR1 KGHSH and CDR2 LQKENI come from the germline V gene. The junction had 6 bases not matched to a gene; V was cut back by 3 bases and J by 3 bases. This CDR3 is CASSPWSSGDYNEQFF. For the CDR3, the DNA is TGTGCCAGCTCACCGTGGTCTAGCGGGGACTACAATGAGCAGTTCTTC.

For this clone: Relative to the germline gene, one junction end is altered; a read error may explain this. The chain employs TRBV28 and TRBJ2-7; no reliable D call. The CDR3 length is 13 residues. From germline, CDR1 is MDHEN and CDR2 SYDVKM. The CDR3 DNA reads TGTGCCAGCAGTCCCCCTAGTATCGAGGTTGCGCACTTC. Translating gives CASSPPSIEVAHF.

V usage is TRBV30 and J usage is TRBJ2-2; TRBD1 aligns across 7 bases. The CDR3 extends over 13 amino acids. Germline values: CDR1 GTSNPN, CDR2 SVGIG (reference sequence). Unmatched junction bases numbered 2, after V lost 2 bases and J lost 5 bases. CDR3 amino acids: CAWSNRGTGELFF. The CDR3 bases are TGTGCCTGGAGTAACAGGGGTACCGGGGAGCTGTTTTTT.

The genes are TRBV27 and TRBJ2-2; no clear D gene. V lost 6 bases, J lost 1 base, and 15 bases lay in between. This CDR3 spans 16 amino acids. Germline loops: CDR1 MNHEY, CDR2 SMNVEV (reference sequence). CDR3 protein: CASRGNSLLNTGELFF. CDR3 DNA sequence: TGTGCCAGCAGGGGTAACAGCCTACTGAACACCGGGGAGCTGTTTTTT.

This clone has just one count. The genes are TRBV4-3 and TRBJ2-1; 7 bases fit TRBD1. V dropped 3 bases and J dropped 0; count of bases not matched to a gene: 8. CDR3 length equals 17 residues. Germline lookup yields CDR1 LGHNA and CDR2 YSLEER. The CDR3 sequence is CASSQDSTGSSYNEQFF. For the CDR3, the DNA is TGCGCCAGCAGCCAGGACTCGACAGGGAGCTCCTACAATGAGCAGTTCTTC.

The CDR3 coding sequence is TGTGCCAGCAGCCAACGGGAACGTCTGGACCAAAAACTGTTTTTT. It is translated as CASSQRERLDQKLFF. The J gene is TRBJ1-4, the V gene TRBV3-1 (or the pseudogene TRBV3-2); no reliable D call. CDR3 length equals 15 residues. Looked up from germline, CDR1 is LGHDT and CDR2 is YNNKEL (reference sequence). The V and J ends lost 2 bases and 9 bases respectively, with 16 bases between them.

The chain is built from TRBV6-5 and TRBJ1-3; the D gene is possibly TRBD1 (6 bases). The CDR3 runs 16 residues. V was cut by 2 bases and J by 1 base, with 12 bases left in between. Germline loops: CDR1 MNHEY, CDR2 SVGAGI. In DNA form, the CDR3 reads TGTGCCAGCAGTTACGGGCTCACAGGGTCTGGAAACACCATATATTTT. Translated, it gives CASSYGLTGSGNTIYF.

The rearrangement links TRBV7-9 to TRBJ2-1; D possibly corresponds to TRBD2 (6 bases). The CDR3 is made up of 15 amino acids. V dropped 4 bases and J dropped 9 bases, with 19 bases sitting between them. Germline CDR1 is SEHNR and CDR2 is FQNEAQ (reference sequence). CDR3 residues: CASSSRDSRRGEQFF. In DNA form, the CDR3 reads TGTGCCAGCAGCTCCCGGGACTCTCGAAGGGGTGAGCAGTTCTTC.

V and J are TRBV21-1 and TRBJ2-7; TRBD1 is the table's D call and was not checked against the DNA. TRBV21-1 is termed a pseudogene. CDR3 length: 14 residues. The CDR3 DNA reads TGTGCCAGCCATGAAGACAGGCACTTCTACGAGCAGTACTTC. Its translation: CASHEDRHFYEQYF.

The rearrangement links TRBV30 to TRBJ1-6; 12 bases map to TRBD1. CDR3 length: 17 amino acids. Looked up from germline, CDR1 is GTSNPN and CDR2 is SVGIG (reference sequence). Trimming took 3 bases from V and 9 from J; bases not matched to a gene: 12. CDR3: CAWRGTGGEPGSSPLHF. The CDR3 DNA reads as TGTGCCTGGAGGGGGACAGGGGGCGAACCGGGGAGTTCACCCCTCCACTTT. Full variable domain (rest looked up from reference TRBV30 and TRBJ1-6): SQTIHQWPATLVQPVGSPLSLECTVEGTSNPNLYWYRQAAGRGLQLLFYSVGIGQISSEVPQNLSASRPQDRQFILSSKKLLLSDSGFYLCAWRGTGGEPGSSPLHFGNGTRLTVT.

J is TRBJ2-2 and V is TRBV28; 7 nucleotides match TRBD2. Losses at the gene ends were 6 bases for V and 1 base for J; bases not matched to a gene: 8. Germline-derived CDR1 and CDR2 are MDHEN and SYDVKM. CDR3 length: 16 amino acids. The CDR3 is CASRLRGSLNTGELFF. In nucleotides, the CDR3 is TGTGCCAGCAGACTTCGCGGGAGCCTGAACACCGGGGAGCTGTTTTTT.

The rearrangement uses TRBV5-6 and TRBJ2-4, with a possible D match to TRBD1 (6 bases). The V gene's germline CDR1 is SGHDT and CDR2 YYEEEE. The CDR3 loop spans 15 amino acids. Trimming took off 2 bases at V and 6 bases at J, with 15 bases between the two ends. The CDR3 loop reads CASSLRGIGLNIQYF. The CDR3, as DNA: TGTGCCAGCAGCTTAAGGGGGATAGGGTTAAACATTCAGTACTTC.

The gene calls are TRBV28 and TRBJ2-7, with D possibly being TRBD2 (6 bases). V lost 3 bases, J lost 0 bases, and 9 bases lay in between. This CDR3 has 14 residues. CDR1 is MDHEN, CDR2 SYDVKM, per germline. The CDR3 reads CASSFIGSSYEQYF. CDR3 in DNA: TGTGCCAGCAGTTTCATCGGGAGCTCCTACGAGCAGTACTTC.

This clone is medium-sized. The CDR3, as DNA: TGTGCCAGCAGTTACTCACAACCAAATTCACCCCTCCACTTT. Translating it yields CASSYSQPNSPLHF. The rearrangement links TRBV6-5 to TRBJ1-6; no definite D call. Germline lookup yields CDR1 MNHEY and CDR2 SVGAGI. This CDR3 is built from 14 residues. The V and J ends lost 0 bases and 7 bases respectively, with 7 bases between them.

The V and J genes are TRBV5-1 and TRBJ1-2; 9 bases map to TRBD1. The CDR3 is 16 amino acids. Losses at the gene ends were 1 base for V and 4 bases for J; bases not matched to a gene: 8. The germline CDR1 and CDR2 sequences are SGHRS and YFSETQ. CDR3 coding DNA: TGCGCCAGCAGCTTGACAGGGGGCGCGCGTGCCTATGGCTACACCTTC. Translated: CASSLTGGARAYGYTF.

V gene TRBV3-1 (or the pseudogene TRBV3-2) combines with J gene TRBJ1-1; 9 positions match TRBD1. The V and J ends lost 1 base and 6 bases, in that order; junction bases with no gene match: 6. Germline V gene lookup returns CDR1 LGHDT and CDR2 YNNKEL (reference sequence). CDR3 length: 15 amino acids. CDR3 sequence: CASSQVKTGGPEAFF. DNA of the CDR3: TGTGCCAGCAGCCAAGTAAAAACAGGGGGCCCTGAAGCTTTCTTT.

The genes are TRBV24-1 and TRBJ2-1, with 9 bases matching TRBD2. The J segment lost 9 bases and the V segment lost 1 base, leaving 6 bases of the junction unmatched. Germline CDR1 is KGHDR and CDR2 is SFDVKD. The CDR3 sequence is 15 residues long. The CDR3 here is CATSDFKAGGFEQFF. CDR3 in DNA: TGTGCCACCAGTGATTTTAAGGCGGGAGGGTTTGAGCAGTTCTTC.

This clone came up a few times. This rearrangement joins TRBV10-2 to TRBJ1-6; D is unclear. V was cut by 9 bases and J by 6 bases, with 15 bases left in between. This CDR3 has 14 residues. Germline assignment: CDR1 WSHSY and CDR2 SAAADI. Written as DNA, the CDR3 is TGCGCCAGTTTGGGCCCAGATACTAATTCACCCCTCCACTTT. This codes for CASLGPDTNSPLHF.